Here is one T cell receptor beta chain with its context. The sample originates from a study of blood T cell repertoires in COVID-19. TCRdb's copy holds only in-frame clones and misses some; the assay was immunoSEQ multiplex PCR. This table has 250,000 to 300,000 clones, approximately 85% appearing once. Germline assignment: CDR1 MNHEY and CDR2 SVGAGI. V lost 6 bases to trimming and J lost 0 bases, with 6 bases between them. The CDR3 totals 13 residues. Sequenced sample: peripheral blood. The TCR comes from a woman in her seventies with acute or convalescent COVID-19. This chain uses TRBV6-5 with TRBJ2-1; D is ambiguous. This CDR3 reads CASRANSYNEQFF. Here the CDR3 DNA reads TGTGCCAGCAGAGCAAACTCCTACAATGAGCAGTTCTTC.